This section outlines one T cell receptor beta chain sequence together with its context. Its specificity is not known. The germline gives CDR1 SGHDT, CDR2 YYEEEE. This CDR3 contains 15 residues. V gave up 1 base and J gave up 7 bases, with 17 bases separating them. PCR amplification relied on 60 Vbeta primers (plus 13 Jbeta primers). This table comes from immunoSEQ multiplex PCR, and its TCRdb copy is limited to in-frame clones, with some not included. The sample consists of about 160,000 clones, approximately 88% of them appearing once. The data were taken from a study of cytomegalovirus exposure and HLA in healthy donors. Study-level background: HLA-typed donors were the source of about 85 million unique TCRs, which an early data release held. Whole-study findings and limits: A link between a missense DCLRE1C variant and TCR beta V- and J-gene trimming emerged from a later analysis. A later analysis found most CMV-associated TCR beta chains apparently HLA-restricted. The authors judged a highly shared variant cluster likely a sequencing artifact.

This chain joins TRBV5-6 and TRBJ1-2, with D possibly matching TRBD1 (5 bases). Sequenced sample: PBMCs. The clonotype originates from a boy between 2 and 10 years old in good health and CMV-seronegative. CDR3 nucleotides: TGTGCCAGCAGCTTGATTGGCCGGGGGTTGGGTGGCTACACCTTC. Translating it yields CASSLIGRGLGGYTF.